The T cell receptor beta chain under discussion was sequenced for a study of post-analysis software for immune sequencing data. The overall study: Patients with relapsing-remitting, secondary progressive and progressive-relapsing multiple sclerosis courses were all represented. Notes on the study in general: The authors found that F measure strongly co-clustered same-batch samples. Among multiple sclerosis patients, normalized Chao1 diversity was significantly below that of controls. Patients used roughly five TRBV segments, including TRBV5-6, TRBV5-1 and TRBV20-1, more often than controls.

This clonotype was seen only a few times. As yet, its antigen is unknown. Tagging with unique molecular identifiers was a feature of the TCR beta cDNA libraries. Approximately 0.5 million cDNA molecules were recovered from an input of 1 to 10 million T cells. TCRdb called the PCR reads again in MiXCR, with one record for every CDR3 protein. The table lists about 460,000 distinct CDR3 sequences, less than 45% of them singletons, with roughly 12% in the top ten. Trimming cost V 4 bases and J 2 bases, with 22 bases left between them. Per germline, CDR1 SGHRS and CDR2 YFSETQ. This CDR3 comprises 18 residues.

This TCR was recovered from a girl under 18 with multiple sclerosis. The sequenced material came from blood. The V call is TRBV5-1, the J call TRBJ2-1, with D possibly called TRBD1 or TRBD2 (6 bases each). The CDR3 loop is CASSGQTASGTAYNEQFF. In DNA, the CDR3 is TGCGCCAGCAGCGGACAGACAGCCTCGGGGACTGCCTACAATGAGCAGTTCTTC.